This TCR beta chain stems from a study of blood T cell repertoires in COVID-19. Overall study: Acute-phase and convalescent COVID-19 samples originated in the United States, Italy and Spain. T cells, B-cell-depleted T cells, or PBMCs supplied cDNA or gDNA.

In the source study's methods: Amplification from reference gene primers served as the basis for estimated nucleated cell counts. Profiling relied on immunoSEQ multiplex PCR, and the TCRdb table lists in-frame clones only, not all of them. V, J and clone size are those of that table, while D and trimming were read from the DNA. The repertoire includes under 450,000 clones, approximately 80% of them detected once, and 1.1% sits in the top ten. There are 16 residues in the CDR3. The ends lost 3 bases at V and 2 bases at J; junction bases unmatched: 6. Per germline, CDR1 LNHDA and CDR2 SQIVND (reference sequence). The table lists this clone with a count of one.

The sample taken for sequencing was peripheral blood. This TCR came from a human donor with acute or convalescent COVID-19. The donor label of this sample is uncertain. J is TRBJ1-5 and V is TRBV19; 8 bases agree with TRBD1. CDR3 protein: CASSIRDRGGNQPQHF. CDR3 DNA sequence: TGTGCCAGTAGTATCCGTGACAGGGGAGGCAATCAGCCCCAGCATTTT.